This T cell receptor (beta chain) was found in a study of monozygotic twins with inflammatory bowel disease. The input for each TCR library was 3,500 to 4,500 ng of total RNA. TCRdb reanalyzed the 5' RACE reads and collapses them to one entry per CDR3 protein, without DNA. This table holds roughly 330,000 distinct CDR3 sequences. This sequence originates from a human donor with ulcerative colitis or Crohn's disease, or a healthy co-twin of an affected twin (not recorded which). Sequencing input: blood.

The CDR3 loop is CASSLDTYEDYGYTF. The genes are TRBV5-1 and TRBJ1-2. There are 15 residues in the CDR3. The germline V gene has CDR1 SGHRS and CDR2 YFSETQ.